This T cell receptor (beta chain) was identified during a study of OX40 agonist ivuxolimab in advanced cancers. The assay was immunoSEQ multiplex PCR, and TCRdb's table has in-frame clones only and misses some. The data contain some 100,000 clones, about nine tenths of them seen just once; the ten biggest clones take up more than 0.25%. This clone was detected a few times. The TCR was taken from an adult with an advanced solid tumor such as melanoma, head and neck, liver or kidney cancer. This material consisted of CD4+ or CD8+ T cells sorted from blood, taken in a trial of the OX40 agonist ivuxolimab.

The CDR3 sequence is CASSSWDRAYGYTF. The CDR3 DNA sequence: TGTGCCAGCAGCAGTTGGGACAGGGCCTATGGCTACACCTTC. The chain has TRBV5-4 and TRBJ1-2; TRBD1 matches 9 bases. CDR1 and CDR2 (germline): SGHNT, YYREEE (reference sequence). Germline trimming cut 4 bases from V and 4 bases from J; bases unmatched to any gene: 5. The CDR3 totals 14 residues. The full variable domain, in which reference TRBV5-4 and TRBJ1-2 provide the parts outside the CDR3, is ETGVTQSPTHLIKTRGQQVTLRCSSQSGHNTVSWYQQALGQGPQFIFQYYREEENGRGNFPPRFSGLQFPNYSSELNVNALELDDSALYLCASSSWDRAYGYTFGSGTRLTVV.